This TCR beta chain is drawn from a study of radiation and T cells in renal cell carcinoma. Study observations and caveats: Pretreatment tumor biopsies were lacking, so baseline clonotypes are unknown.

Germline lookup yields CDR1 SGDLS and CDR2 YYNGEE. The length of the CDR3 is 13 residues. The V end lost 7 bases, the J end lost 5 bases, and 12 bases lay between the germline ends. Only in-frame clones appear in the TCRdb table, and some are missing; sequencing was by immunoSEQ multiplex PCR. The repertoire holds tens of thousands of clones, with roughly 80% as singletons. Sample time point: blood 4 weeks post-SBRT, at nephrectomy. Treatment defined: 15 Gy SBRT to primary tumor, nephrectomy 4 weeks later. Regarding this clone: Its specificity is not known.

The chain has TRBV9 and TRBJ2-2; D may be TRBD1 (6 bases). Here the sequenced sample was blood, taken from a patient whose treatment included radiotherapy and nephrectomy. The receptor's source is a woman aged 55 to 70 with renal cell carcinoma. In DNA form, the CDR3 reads TGTGCCAGCCACGCAGGGACAACCGGGGAGCTGTTTTTT. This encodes CASHAGTTGELFF.